Below are 25 T cell receptor beta chains sequenced from a single sample in a study of T cell repertoires in cytomegalovirus infection. No antigen has been identified for these receptors. TCRdb re-called the reads with MiXCR, one entry per CDR3 protein. This sample has under 300,000 distinct CDR3 sequences, with 22% found just once. The sample consisted of cultured PBMCs, taken from culture after CMV antigen stimulation. Source of these receptors: a human donor in good health (CMV status not recorded). Some clones in this sample may be carry-over from other donors' samples.

At least ten counts were recorded for this clonotype. The chain recombines TRBV7-8 with TRBJ1-2; D remains ambiguous. Germline assignment: CDR1 SGHVS and CDR2 FQNEAQ. V was cut by 1 base and J by 8 bases, with 14 bases left in between. CDR3 length: 14 residues. CDR3 amino acids: CASSLGPPVSGYTF. DNA of the CDR3: TGTGCCAGCAGCTTAGGACCACCCGTGAGCGGCTACACCTTC.

CDR3 sequence (DNA): TGTGCCAGCACCTCAGGGGGGCGAAACGAGCAGTACTTC. This codes for CASTSGGRNEQYF. V is TRBV28 and J is TRBJ2-7; D perhaps matches TRBD1 (7 bases). Germline assignment: CDR1 MDHEN and CDR2 SYDVKM. This CDR3 is 13 amino acids long. V was pared by 7 bases and J by 5 bases, with 15 bases between. Combining the CDR3 with reference TRBV28 and TRBJ2-7 gives the whole variable domain DVKVTQSSRYLVKRTGEKVFLECVQDMDHENMFWYRQDPGLGLRLIYFSYDVKMKEKGDIPEGYSVSREKKERFSLILESASTNQTSMYLCASTSGGRNEQYFGPGTRLTVT.

The V call is TRBV4-1, the J call TRBJ2-5; D might be TRBD2 (6 bases). The CDR3 sequence is 16 residues long. Per germline, CDR1 MGHRA and CDR2 YSYEKL. Trimming removed 4 bases at V and 1 base at J, with 16 bases between. CDR3 nucleotides: TGCGCCAGCAGCCTAAACCGGGACTGGGGCCAAGAGACCCAGTACTTC. It is translated as CASSLNRDWGQETQYF.

In this sample, this clonotype turned up a few times. J is TRBJ2-1 and V is TRBV10-3, with 7 nucleotides matching TRBD2. Unmatched junction bases numbered 6, after V lost 5 bases and J lost 8 bases. The length of the CDR3 is 13 residues. The germline V gene encodes CDR1 ENHRY and CDR2 SYGVKD. CDR3 in amino acids: CAISWLAVDEQFF. The CDR3 region has the DNA TGTGCCATCAGTTGGCTAGCGGTCGATGAGCAGTTCTTC.

In its sample, this clonotype was seen many times. The rearrangement joins TRBV6-5 to TRBJ1-5, with unresolved D. V gave up 0 bases and J gave up 6 bases, with 6 bases separating them. Germline loops: CDR1 MNHEY, CDR2 SVGAGI. This CDR3 comprises 13 residues. DNA of the CDR3: TGTGCCAGCAGTTACTCTGGTAGTCAGCCCCAGCATTTT. Translating gives CASSYSGSQPQHF.

V usage is TRBV24-1 and J usage is TRBJ2-5; either TRBD1 or TRBD2 may supply D (5 bases each). CDR3 length: 15 residues. V lost 4 bases and J lost 4, with 15 bases in between. Per the germline V gene, CDR1 is KGHDR and CDR2 is SFDVKD. The CDR3 here is CATSDIPGGSETQYF. CDR3 nucleotides: TGTGCCACCAGTGACATCCCTGGGGGTTCAGAGACCCAGTACTTC.

The rearrangement uses TRBV3-1 and TRBJ2-2, with D uncertain. Per the germline V gene, CDR1 is LGHDT and CDR2 is YNNKEL (reference sequence). V lost 2 bases and J lost 0, with 7 bases in between. This CDR3 has 15 amino acids. CDR3 loop: CASSQIQANTGELFF. In DNA, the CDR3 is TGTGCCAGCAGCCAAATTCAGGCGAACACCGGGGAGCTGTTTTTT.

The chain links TRBV11-2 to TRBJ2-7; TRBD2 matches 9 bases. With V trimmed by 2 bases and J by 3 bases, 8 bases remained unmatched. The CDR3 consists of 16 residues. The germline V gene encodes CDR1 SGHAT and CDR2 FQNNGV. CDR3 nucleotide sequence: TGTGCCAGCAGCTTATTCAAGACTAGCGGACGCTACGAGCAGTACTTC. As protein: CASSLFKTSGRYEQYF. Together with reference TRBV11-2 and TRBJ2-7, the CDR3 gives the full variable domain: EAGVAQSPRYKIIEKRQSVAFWCNPISGHATLYWYQQILGQGPKLLIQFQNNGVVDDSQLPKDRFSAERLKGVDSTLKIQPAKLEDSAVYLCASSLFKTSGRYEQYFGPGTRLTVT.

The chain combines TRBV12-3 or TRBV12-4 with TRBJ1-3; D is unresolved. V was shortened by 1 base and J by 0 bases, with 13 bases between the two germline ends. The CDR3 is 17 amino acids. Written as DNA, the CDR3 is TGTGCCAGCAGTTTAGTTGCGCGAGCCTACTCTGGAAACACCATATATTTT. It is translated as CASSLVARAYSGNTIYF.

This rearrangement joins TRBV19 to TRBJ2-1, with D possibly being TRBD2 (6 bases). V was clipped by 5 bases and J by 2 bases, with 10 bases between them. The CDR3 is made up of 14 amino acids. CDR1 and CDR2 from the germline V gene are LNHDA and SQIVND (reference sequence). CDR3 sequence: CASSSGGTYNEQFF. CDR3 in DNA: TGTGCCAGTAGTTCGGGCGGGACCTACAATGAGCAGTTCTTC. Together with reference TRBV19 and TRBJ2-1, the CDR3 gives the full variable domain: DGGITQSPKYLFRKEGQNVTLSCEQNLNHDAMYWYRQDPGQGLRLIYYSQIVNDFQKGDIAEGYSVSREKKESFPLTVTSAQKNPTAFYLCASSSGGTYNEQFFGPGTRLTVL.

This clonotype was seen a handful of times. V and J are TRBV19 and TRBJ1-1, with no clear D. The CDR3 is 13 amino acids. Germline V gives CDR1 LNHDA, CDR2 SQIVND (reference sequence). Trimming took 3 bases from V and 3 from J, leaving 8 bases between them. The CDR3 loop reads CASSIGRYTEAFF. The DNA of the CDR3 is TGTGCCAGTAGTATCGGCCGATACACTGAAGCTTTCTTT.

This clonotype came up once. The chain has TRBV28 and TRBJ2-3; D is perhaps TRBD2 (5 bases). This CDR3 is built from 10 residues. Trimming left V 7 bases short and J 8 bases short, with 7 bases between. The germline V gene has CDR1 MDHEN and CDR2 SYDVKM. CDR3 sequence (DNA): TGTGCCAGCACGGGGATTACGCAGTATTTT. As protein: CASTGITQYF.

This chain joins TRBV4-3 and TRBJ2-2; 14 nucleotides line up with TRBD2. V gave up 3 bases and J gave up 3 bases; unmatched junction bases: 3. Germline loops: CDR1 LGHNA, CDR2 YSLEER. This CDR3 has 17 amino acids. The CDR3 DNA is TGCGCCAGCAGCCAGAGACTAGCGGGAGGGTACACCGGGGAGCTGTTTTTT. Protein product: CASSQRLAGGYTGELFF.

The chain recombines TRBV12-3 or TRBV12-4 with TRBJ1-1; D gene unclear. The CDR3 consists of 12 residues. Trimming shortened V by 0 bases and J by 11 bases, and 10 bases separated the two germline ends. In nucleotides, the CDR3 is TGTGCCAGCAGTTTAGCATTAGGGCGGGCTTTCTTT. Translating gives CASSLALGRAFF.

This clonotype was counted many times. V gene TRBV27 combines with J gene TRBJ2-1, with 8 bases identical to TRBD1. Germline loops: CDR1 MNHEY, CDR2 SMNVEV (reference sequence). V trimming: 7 bases; J trimming: 4 bases; junction bases outside the gene matches: 9. This CDR3 region has 15 residues. CDR3: CASTPIRDRYNEQFF. The CDR3 DNA follows: TGTGCCAGCACCCCAATCCGGGACAGGTACAATGAGCAGTTCTTC.

The chain recombines TRBV11-1 with TRBJ2-7; D perhaps matches TRBD1 (6 bases). The V and J ends lost 4 bases and 2 bases respectively, with 15 bases between them. The CDR3 extends over 15 amino acids. CDR1 and CDR2 from the germline V gene are SGHAT and FQDESV (reference sequence). The CDR3 loop is CASSSEQGYPYEQYF. The CDR3 DNA is TGTGCCAGCAGCTCAGAACAGGGTTACCCCTACGAGCAGTACTTC.

V gene TRBV10-3 combines with J gene TRBJ2-7; D call uncertain. Germline V gene lookup returns CDR1 ENHRY and CDR2 SYGVKD. The V and J ends lost 2 bases and 2 bases respectively, with 13 bases between them. The CDR3 contains 15 residues. The chain's CDR3 is CAISELPSMTYEQYF. The CDR3 DNA reads TGTGCCATCAGTGAGCTCCCTTCTATGACCTACGAGCAGTACTTC.

There are a few counts of this clonotype. The rearrangement uses TRBV7-9 and TRBJ1-4, with TRBD1 matching 9 bases. From germline, CDR1 is SEHNR and CDR2 FQNEAQ (reference sequence). The V gene end was trimmed by 3 bases and the J gene end by 11 bases; junction bases not matched to a gene: 4. The CDR3 runs 13 residues. CDR3 in DNA: TGTGCCAGCAGCTTTGGGGACAGGGACAAACTGTTTTTT. This sequence encodes CASSFGDRDKLFF.

This chain uses TRBV5-4 with TRBJ2-5; D is possibly TRBD1 or TRBD2 (6 bases each). The germline V gene has CDR1 SGHNT and CDR2 YYREEE (reference sequence). The CDR3 totals 18 residues. Trimming removed 4 bases from V and 6 bases from J, with 28 bases in between. CDR3 coding DNA: TGTGCCAGCAGCCTCGGGACAACCACGTCAGTAGGCGGGAAGACCCAGTACTTC. It translates to CASSLGTTTSVGGKTQYF.

The chain employs TRBV9 and TRBJ2-1; 11 bases map to TRBD1. Germline CDR1 reads SGDLS; CDR2 reads YYNGEE. The junction had 10 bases not matched to a gene; V was cut back by 3 bases and J by 8 bases. This CDR3 is 16 amino acids long. CDR3 protein: CASSEDRDRGGDEQFF. The CDR3 coding sequence is TGTGCCAGCAGCGAGGACCGGGACAGGGGGGGCGATGAGCAGTTCTTC.

This clonotype was detected a few times. This chain uses TRBV19 with TRBJ2-1, with D unresolved. Per the germline V gene, CDR1 is LNHDA and CDR2 is SQIVND (reference sequence). This CDR3 is built from 14 residues. Trimming took 3 bases from V and 6 from J, leaving 12 bases between them. CDR3 amino acids: CASSMGFGSNEQFF. The CDR3 DNA is TGTGCCAGTAGTATGGGGTTCGGGTCCAATGAGCAGTTCTTC.

There are many counts of this clonotype. The gene calls are TRBV7-2 and TRBJ2-3; 7 nucleotides agree with TRBD2. The germline CDR1 and CDR2 sequences are SGHTA and FQGNSA. CDR3 size: 15 residues. Trimming removed 3 bases from V and 0 bases from J; junction bases left unmatched: 3. The CDR3 protein is CASSFGEGSTDTQYF. As DNA, the CDR3 is TGTGCCAGCAGCTTTGGGGAGGGAAGCACAGATACGCAGTATTTT. Based on the CDR3 plus reference TRBV7-2 and TRBJ2-3, the full variable domain is GAGVSQSPSNKVTEKGKDVELRCDPISGHTALYWYRQSLGQGLEFLIYFQGNSAPDKSGLPSDRFSAERTGGSVSTLTIQRTQQEDSAVYLCASSFGEGSTDTQYFGPGTRLTVL.

The table lists this clonotype with a few counts. The chain is built from TRBV12-3 or TRBV12-4 and TRBJ2-2; 13 nucleotides align to TRBD2. The V segment lost 6 bases and the J segment 0 bases; nucleotides outside the gene matches: 7. CDR3 length: 18 residues. The CDR3 DNA sequence: TGTGCCAGCAGGGAATCCGGGACTAGCGGGGCGAACACCGGGGAGCTGTTTTTT. Its protein is CASRESGTSGANTGELFF.

This clonotype was seen only a few times. The V call is TRBV4-1, the J call TRBJ1-1; D gene ambiguous. Deletions cut 2 bases from V and 1 base from J, with 11 bases between. Germline V lookup: CDR1 MGHRA, CDR2 YSYEKL. This CDR3 has 15 residues. CDR3 bases: TGCGCCAGCAGCCAACCCCGGCAGACGAACACTGAAGCTTTCTTT. This encodes CASSQPRQTNTEAFF.

The chain is built from TRBV9 and TRBJ2-1, with D uncertain. The CDR3 is 11 amino acids. V gave up 5 bases and J gave up 8 bases, with 8 bases separating them. Germline lookup yields CDR1 SGDLS and CDR2 YYNGEE. The chain's CDR3 is CASRGRHEQFF. In nucleotides, the CDR3 is TGTGCCAGCAGGGGCCGTCATGAGCAGTTCTTC.